What follows is one T cell receptor (beta chain) and its context. Its recognized antigen is unknown. No qualities accompany the bases; no much larger clone lies one base away. The cohort comprised fewer than 750 healthy bone marrow donors. All cohort members were sampled while nominally healthy, although unrecorded immune exposures were likely present. The donor was CMV seropositive and was included in the group of 250 to 300 seropositive cohort members. Each donor provided a peripheral blood sample, and peripheral blood mononuclear cells were used for TCR beta sequencing. Genomic DNA was extracted from the blood cell samples with the Qiagen DNeasy Blood Extraction Kit. This entry belongs to a study of cytomegalovirus exposure and HLA in healthy donors (dated by TCRdb to about 2017). Study-level background: According to an earlier analysis of 550 to 750 of the donors, some 170 million T cells yielded some 120 million unique TCR beta sequences and more than 250 Gb of sequence data. An early release that covered about 600 HLA-typed donors contained about 300 gigabases of sequencing data and tens of millions of unique TCR sequences. Roughly 5 DR-DQ haplotypes were handled as single units for association and clustering, since linkage in the cohort was strong. All discovery cohort repertoires had been generated on a single sequencing platform. In a later analysis, previously published TCR beta repertoires from about 640 donors were re-analyzed and high-resolution HLA genotyping was added so that TCR occurrence patterns could be studied. Alongside the repertoire data, information on donor age, sex, ethnicity and CMV serostatus was compiled. HLA typing included class I and class II loci at four-digit resolution. The number of typed donors differed by locus: about 620-640 for A, B, C, DRB1 and DQB1; 522 for DQA1; 606 for DPA1; and around 450 for DPB1. The study aimed to test whether signatures of past pathogen exposure could be identified by cataloging public T cell receptors. A later genetic analysis used genome-wide SNP genotypes for about 55% of the 666 donors, treating that subset as a discovery cohort. Among the roughly 400 genotyped donors, more than 70% belonged to the genetic ancestry cluster associated with self-reported Caucasian donors. Rather than using new phenotypic data, the later analysis identified candidate immune exposures from TCR beta sequences and from how often those sequences occurred across donors. A separate validation cohort of over a hundred different subjects was used in addition to the 666-subject first cohort. To decide whether each TCR beta V gene segment behaved as functional or pseudogenic, an earlier analysis of fewer than 750 of the donors relied on high-throughput TCR beta sequencing. The study combined high-throughput TCR immunosequencing, statistical association of individual TCRs with disease status, and machine learning to predict cytomegalovirus infection status. Using immunosequencing, the study profiled T cell repertoires from about 620 subjects and related those repertoires to cytomegalovirus serostatus. Among roughly 400 genotyped donors of the cohort, an average of about 220,000 unique TCR beta nucleotide sequences was sequenced per donor, of which approximately 19% were non-productive. The paper's findings and limits, for the study overall: Around 16 rarely observed V segments, including chromosome 9 orphons, were excluded from the earlier analysis of approximately 500 of the donors because counts were too low. The cohort was sequenced for TCR beta chains only, and without alpha or paired-chain data the features that could be detected were limited. In a later analysis, several top co-occurrence clusters were reported to appear linked to parvovirus B19, influenza, CMV and Epstein-Barr virus. The authors suggested that the approach could potentially be generalized to other disease states and immunological phenotypes. In both the original and validation cohorts, the classifier was reported to diagnose cytomegalovirus status with high specificity and sensitivity. An association between a missense DCLRE1C variant and V-gene and J-gene trimming of TCR beta chains was found in a later genetic analysis and replicated in an independent cohort. HLA typing was unavailable for some donors at each locus, so association tests used only the typed subset. Compared with equally common non-associated chains, HLA-associated TCR beta chains in a later analysis were more clonally expanded and had lower generation probabilities. At a false discovery rate of 0.05, a later analysis linked 15,000 to 20,000 TCR beta sequences to specific HLA alleles. When HLA alleles, especially DR and DQ, strongly co-occurred, attributing TCR associations to individual alleles was difficult. A further reported finding was that TCR beta sequences accurately predicted the HLA-A and HLA-B alleles for most subjects in the first cohort. A later analysis found that most CMV-associated TCR beta chains appeared HLA-restricted, with HLA associations seemingly driven largely by CMV exposure. Sequencing depth was assumed to be roughly uniform across donors in the presence/absence analyses, though that assumption may not hold. In an earlier analysis of around 600 of the donors, most TCR beta V segments were observed in productive rearrangements about 90% or about 30% of the time, broadly matching IMGT annotations. Three of the identified cytomegalovirus-associated TCR beta chains were confirmed in vitro to be specific for cytomegalovirus antigens. Correlated functional status among segregating V segments might reflect linkage disequilibrium, but an unknown experimental factor could not be ruled out. In the study, about 150 TCR beta chains were listed as associated with cytomegalovirus. In a later analysis, TCR association rates were found to vary across HLA loci, with the most associated TCRs seen for DRB1 alleles and the fewest for HLA-C alleles. Immune exposure information for the cohort was limited to CMV serostatus. The sequencing pipeline was judged likely to have produced a cluster of highly shared sequence variants as a technical artifact. A later genetic analysis reported fewer N-insertions in productive TCRs among donors in an Asian-associated ancestry cluster than the roughly 700-donor mean. Most TCR sequences were seen in very few donors, while some public TCRs were found in many individuals.

The method was the immunoSEQ multiplex PCR assay. For the multiplex PCR, a mixture combining 60 forward primers for TCR Vbeta segments and 13 reverse primers for TCR Jbeta segments was used. The CDR3 region of rearranged TCR beta genes was amplified from genomic DNA with a multiplex PCR assay. On the Illumina HiSeq System, the amplified TCR beta libraries were sequenced as 87-base-pair reads. From the authors' description of their analysis: A later analysis tallied about 77 million unique TCR beta chains across the 650 to 750 repertoires, and around 12 million of those chains were shared by two or more donors. A nearest-neighbor algorithm error-corrected the raw reads and collapsed the reads into unique sequences, merging closely related sequences to remove PCR and sequencing errors. CDR3 sequences were aligned to IMGT reference sequences to assign V, D and J gene segments. For a sequence to be retained, at least a six-nucleotide match to both a V gene segment and a J gene segment was required. A rearrangement counted as productive if the CDR3 had no stop codons and remained in frame with V and J, and every other rearrangement counted as non-productive. CDR3 was defined by IMGT convention, running from the second conserved V-encoded cysteine to the conserved J-encoded phenylalanine. In an earlier analysis of 550 to 650 of the donors, sequences lacking an unambiguous match to a single V gene segment were excluded. In an earlier analysis of around 600 of the donors, V segments were called functional above 56.7% productive rearrangements and were called segregating when the between-donor standard deviation exceeded 5%. A statistical classification framework was built for diagnosing cytomegalovirus status from the catalog of TCR beta chain sequences. In a later analysis, TCR nucleotide sequences were compared against IMGT/GENE-DB human TR gene sequences so that V and J genes could be assigned. The TCRdist pipeline was used in a later analysis to assign CDR3 sequences and most-parsimonious VDJ recombination scenarios. In a later analysis, each TCR beta chain was defined by its CDR3 amino acid sequence together with its V-gene family, and reads without a unique V-gene family were excluded. In a later analysis, 500 to 700 highly shared, low-generation-probability nucleotide sequences were removed to address suspected cross-contamination and a sequencing artifact. For each public chain, a later analysis derived a clonal expansion index from normalized ranks of inferred template counts within each repertoire. A later analysis computed generation probabilities with a VDJ recombination model fitted to out-of-frame rearrangements, and checked the results against IGoR. In a later analysis, hypergeometric tests were used to score TCR-TCR, TCR-HLA and TCR-CMV co-occurrence, with a repertoire-size bias correction applied to TCR pairs. To estimate false discovery rates, a later analysis permuted the HLA or CMV assignments 20 times. In a later analysis, co-occurring TCRs were grouped using DBSCAN, and TCRdist sequence similarity was added for clustering within HLA-allele-positive subsets. Repertoires with fewer than 30,000 or more than 120,000 public chains, plus five repertoires with anomalous nucleotide sharing, were excluded from co-occurrence clustering. The immuneACCESS repertoire file appears here via TCRdb, limited to in-frame rearrangements. These files lack a portion of the clones; in checked studies, under half of the deficit traces to unresolved V genes, and the cause of the others is not known. For V, J and clone size, that table is used; D and trimming come from the DNA. Here the sample has some 140,000 clones; approximately 85% occur a single time. The ten largest account for about 6.7% of the sample.

This sequence originates from a woman in her twenties or thirties in good health and CMV-seropositive. Sample: PBMCs.

In nucleotides, the sequence is TGTGCCAGTAGTATAGGGGGAGGGGCGGACGGATTGTATGGCTACACCTTC. It codes for CASSIGGGADGLYGYTF. The chain couples TRBV19 to TRBJ1-2; tentative D gene TRBD1, with 5 bases matching. The CDR3 runs 17 amino acids, cysteine and phenylalanine included. Just CDR3 DNA is preserved here, 51 bases in frame from base 1. CDR1 LNHDA and CDR2 SQIVND were looked up in the germline V gene (reference sequence). The trim is 1 base for V and 5 bases for J, with a gap of 20 bases between the germline ends.